These 23 T cell receptor beta chains were all obtained from the same sample, sequenced in a study of T cell clusters in autoimmune cytopenias. Roughly 38,000 genome equivalents of blood DNA were amplified for TRB. TRB rearrangements were amplified by touch-down multiplex PCR with mixed TRB-A/B primers. TCRdb reanalyzed the multiplex PCR reads, giving one entry per CDR3 protein sequence and no DNA. The table lists roughly 12,000 distinct CDR3 sequences. Sample: peripheral blood. These receptors were obtained from a human donor with an autoimmune cytopenia or autoimmune hepatitis (not recorded which).

CDR3 loop: CASSTDSSRVNEQFF. The chain employs TRBV10-1 and TRBJ2-1. Germline V gene lookup returns CDR1 WNHNN and CDR2 SYGVQD (reference sequence). The CDR3 runs 15 residues.

The chain has TRBV12-3 or TRBV12-4 and TRBJ2-2; the D call of TRBD1 rests on TCRdb alone, since no DNA is present to check it. The CDR3 sequence is 15 residues long. The CDR3 spells CASSLPGRGAGELFF.

The V and J genes are TRBV12-3 or TRBV12-4 and TRBJ1-2. The length of the CDR3 is 14 residues. The CDR3 reads CASSLVESSYGYTF.

This chain joins TRBV10-3 and TRBJ2-7. The CDR3 is 15 residues long. Germline V gives CDR1 ENHRY, CDR2 SYGVKD. This CDR3 reads CAISASGAATYEQYF.

This clonotype counts as medium-sized by frequency. V usage is TRBV13 and J usage is TRBJ2-6. This CDR3 has 17 residues. Germline CDR1 and CDR2: PRHDT and FYEKMQ (reference sequence). The CDR3 here is CASSLGILVSGANVLTF.

The gene calls are TRBV19 and TRBJ1-1. This CDR3 spans 14 amino acids. Germline V gives CDR1 LNHDA, CDR2 SQIVND (reference sequence). CDR3 protein: CASSIMAGNTEAFF. The full variable domain, its missing parts supplied by reference TRBV19 and TRBJ1-1, is DGGITQSPKYLFRKEGQNVTLSCEQNLNHDAMYWYRQDPGQGLRLIYYSQIVNDFQKGDIAEGYSVSREKKESFPLTVTSAQKNPTAFYLCASSIMAGNTEAFFGQGTRLTVV.

This clonotype is called medium-sized based on its frequency. The rearrangement joins TRBV15 to TRBJ2-3. Germline V gene lookup returns CDR1 LNHNV and CDR2 YYDKDF (reference sequence). The CDR3 extends over 12 amino acids. CDR3 protein: CATSRSVDTQYF.

This clonotype is deemed medium-sized by its frequency. The V and J genes are TRBV7-6 and TRBJ2-1; TCRdb returns TRBD2, unconfirmable since there is no DNA. CDR1 is SGHVS, CDR2 FNYEAQ, per germline. The CDR3 contains 14 residues. The CDR3 is CASSRGLDGSEQFF.

The genes are TRBV5-4 and TRBJ2-5; TCRdb lists TRBD2, though no DNA is available to test this call. The germline gives CDR1 SGHNT, CDR2 YYREEE (reference sequence). The CDR3 covers 15 residues. The CDR3 sequence: CASSTTSGGEETQYF.

V and J are TRBV29-1 and TRBJ1-1. CDR1 is SQVTM, CDR2 ANQGSEA, per germline. This CDR3 region has 11 residues. The CDR3 spells CSAGRNTEAFF.

The chain joins TRBV5-1 to TRBJ1-6; the D call of TRBD1 rests on TCRdb alone, since no DNA is present to check it. CDR3 length: 13 residues. Per the germline V gene, CDR1 is SGHRS and CDR2 is YFSETQ. This CDR3 reads CASSGGGGSPLHF.

The gene calls are TRBV6-5 and TRBJ1-6; there is no DNA to check the TCRdb D call of TRBD1. This CDR3 spans 14 amino acids. Germline CDR1 is MNHEY and CDR2 is SVGAGI. CDR3 amino acids: CASSPPGYNSPLHF.

The J gene is TRBJ1-1, the V gene TRBV12-3 or TRBV12-4. This CDR3 is built from 16 residues. The CDR3 reads CASNPGGAGRSTEAFF.

V gene TRBV19 combines with J gene TRBJ2-7; there is no DNA to check the TCRdb D call of TRBD1. This CDR3 region has 14 residues. CDR1 and CDR2 from the germline V gene are LNHDA and SQIVND (reference sequence). The CDR3: CASSIRGFSYEQYF.

The J gene is TRBJ2-4, the V gene TRBV19. The CDR3 totals 14 residues. Germline V gives CDR1 LNHDA, CDR2 SQIVND (reference sequence). The CDR3 sequence: CASSMSTEENIQYF.

Judged by frequency, this clonotype is medium-sized. The chain has TRBV19 and TRBJ2-3; TCRdb's D call, TRBD2, is unchecked because there is no DNA. Germline V CDR1 and CDR2: LNHDA, SQIVND (reference sequence). This CDR3 comprises 16 residues. The CDR3 loop is CASSTGGTSGGDTQYF. Variable domain in full (rest from reference TRBV19 and TRBJ2-3): DGGITQSPKYLFRKEGQNVTLSCEQNLNHDAMYWYRQDPGQGLRLIYYSQIVNDFQKGDIAEGYSVSREKKESFPLTVTSAQKNPTAFYLCASSTGGTSGGDTQYFGPGTRLTVL.

The chain uses TRBV27 and TRBJ2-2; the TRBD1 assignment by TCRdb is unverifiable without DNA. The CDR3 sequence is 16 residues long. The germline CDR1 and CDR2 sequences are MNHEY and SMNVEV (reference sequence). This CDR3 reads CASNALGTSLPGELFF.

CDR3 residues: CASSGSGATDSPLHF. J is TRBJ1-6 and V is TRBV5-4; lacking DNA, the TRBD1 call made by TCRdb goes unchecked. Germline assignment: CDR1 SGHNT and CDR2 YYREEE (reference sequence). The CDR3 has 15 amino acids.

The chain links TRBV27 to TRBJ2-5; TCRdb's assignment of TRBD1 cannot be checked, as there is no DNA. Germline V gene data show CDR1 as MNHEY and CDR2 as SMNVEV (reference sequence). This CDR3 is 14 amino acids long. CDR3 sequence: CASSLWDRGETQYF.

The CDR3 sequence: CASSSRDSYEQYF. This rearrangement joins TRBV6-5 to TRBJ2-7. The CDR3 runs to 13 residues. Germline V gene sequence: CDR1 MNHEY, CDR2 SVGAGI.

The chain carries TRBV6-1 and TRBJ2-2; as DNA is missing, the TRBD2 call by TCRdb cannot be tested. CDR1 MNHNS and CDR2 SASEGT come from the germline V gene. The length of the CDR3 is 12 residues. CDR3 protein: CASRGGPGELFF.

This chain uses TRBV7-6 with TRBJ2-2. CDR1 SGHVS and CDR2 FNYEAQ come from the germline V gene. The length of the CDR3 is 16 residues. CDR3 amino acids: CASSPSLVRDTGELFF.

This chain uses TRBV7-2 with TRBJ2-3. The CDR3 length is 14 residues. Germline V gene lookup returns CDR1 SGHTA and CDR2 FQGNSA. CDR3 loop: CASSSSPTVDTQYF.